Reported below is one T cell receptor beta chain. Antigen unknown. Sequencing used immunoSEQ multiplex PCR; TCRdb keeps in-frame clones, though not all of them. Among 75,000 to 90,000 clones, approximately 90% were seen once, and the ten largest hold roughly 1.6%. The germline V gene has CDR1 LNHDA and CDR2 SQIVND (reference sequence). The CDR3 is made up of 15 amino acids. Trimming left V 5 bases short and J 3 bases short, with 16 bases between. This sample was included in a study of OX40 agonist ivuxolimab in advanced cancers. General study findings and limits: The average count of expanded clones was higher among CD8+ T cells than among CD4+. At 0.1 to 3.0 mg/kg, clonal expansion of CD4+ and CD8+ blood T cells had occurred by week 6.

Here the sequenced sample was CD4+ or CD8+ T cells sorted from blood, taken in a trial of the OX40 agonist ivuxolimab. This sequence joins TRBV19 and TRBJ1-2, with D possibly TRBD1 on 6 matching bases. The receptor was derived from an adult with an advanced solid tumor such as melanoma, head and neck, liver or kidney cancer. The CDR3 sequence: CASSLRQVTHYGYTF. In nucleotides, the CDR3 is TGTGCCAGTAGTTTACGACAGGTAACGCACTATGGCTACACCTTC.